This T cell receptor (beta chain) was sequenced in a study of blood T cell repertoires in COVID-19. Study background: Material from acute and convalescent COVID-19 was sourced from the United States, Italy and Spain. PBMCs, B-cell-depleted T cells, or T cells were the source of the cDNA or gDNA that made up the material.

The germline V gene encodes CDR1 GTSNPN and CDR2 SVGIG (reference sequence). There are 14 residues in the CDR3. V was clipped by 8 bases and J by 0 bases, with 15 bases between them. Authors' data handling: Cell counts per sample came from amplifying reference gene primers. Method: immunoSEQ multiplex PCR; TCRdb's copy keeps in-frame clones and lacks some. That table gives V, J and clone size, and the DNA gave D and trimming. The table records over 200,000 clones, over 80% of them present only once. V usage is TRBV30 and J usage is TRBJ2-3; D perhaps matches TRBD1 (6 bases). The TCR sequence derives from a human donor in a cohort sampled during active COVID-19. Sequencing used peripheral blood. The DNA for the CDR3 is TGTGCCCGTAATACAGGGCTGAGCACAGATACGCAGTATTTT. Its translation is CARNTGLSTDTQYF.